This T cell receptor beta chain was documented in a study of coeliac disease. Study conclusions and caveats: The authors judged this method unsuitable for unbiased gliadin-specific T cell detection. Control samples showed higher TRB and TRG clonality than intraepithelial and lamina propria samples in active celiac disease. Largely private TRB repertoires meant most sequences were sample-unique.

The method was immunoSEQ multiplex PCR; TCRdb's version includes in-frame clones alone and lacks a portion of them. The table shows around 3,500 clones, with about two thirds occurring only once. CDR3 size: 13 residues. Germline V gives CDR1 SGHAT, CDR2 FQNNGV. The V gene lost 5 bases and the J gene lost 6 bases, with 14 bases spanning the gap. This clone was observed a single time. Its matching antigen is unknown. Sequencing was done on a sample of intraepithelial lymphocytes from the gut. This sequence was found in a man aged 18 to 29 with celiac disease on a gluten-free diet. The chain carries TRBV11-2 and TRBJ2-7; D not certain. CDR3 DNA sequence: TGTGCCAGCAGCCTAGGCCGCGAATCCGAGCAGTACTTC. It is translated as CASSLGRESEQYF.